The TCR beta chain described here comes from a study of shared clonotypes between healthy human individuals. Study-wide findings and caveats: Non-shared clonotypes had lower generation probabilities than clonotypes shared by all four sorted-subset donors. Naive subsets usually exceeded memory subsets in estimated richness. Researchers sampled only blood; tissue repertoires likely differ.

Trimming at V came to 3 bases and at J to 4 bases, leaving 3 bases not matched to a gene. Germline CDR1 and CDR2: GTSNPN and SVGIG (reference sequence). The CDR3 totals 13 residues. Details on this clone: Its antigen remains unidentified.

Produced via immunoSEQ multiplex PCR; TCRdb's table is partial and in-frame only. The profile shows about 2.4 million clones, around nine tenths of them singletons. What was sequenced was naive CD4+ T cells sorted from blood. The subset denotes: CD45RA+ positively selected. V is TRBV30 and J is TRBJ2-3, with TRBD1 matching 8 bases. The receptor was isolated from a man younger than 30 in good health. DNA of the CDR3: TGTGCCTGGAGATTGACAGGGGCAGATACGCAGTATTTT. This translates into CAWRLTGADTQYF.